This T cell receptor (beta chain) was identified during a study of radiotherapy plus CTLA-4 blockade in lung cancer. CDR1 is MNHNS and CDR2 is SASEGT in the germline V gene. The CDR3 totals 14 residues. V lost 6 bases and J 2 bases, leaving 13 bases between the germline ends. The method was immunoSEQ multiplex PCR; TCRdb's version includes in-frame clones alone and lacks a portion of them. Of over 75,000 clones listed, 83% are singletons. The chain uses TRBV6-1 and TRBJ2-5, with unresolved D. The source is a human donor with non-small cell lung cancer who had stable disease on radiotherapy plus ipilimumab. The sequencing here drew on peripheral blood, taken from a patient treated with radiotherapy plus ipilimumab. This CDR3 reads CASRLLGLQETQYF. CDR3 nucleotides: TGTGCCAGCAGGCTCCTGGGTTTACAAGAGACCCAGTACTTC.